These T cell receptor beta chains were read from a single sample in a study of tumor-infiltrating lymphocytes in primary liver carcinoma. MiXCR, applied by TCRdb to the multiplex PCR reads, yields one record per CDR3 protein. The repertoire holds some 46,000 distinct CDR3 sequences, more than 60% seen once, with around 41% in the top ten. Specimen: tumor-adjacent normal liver tissue. The receptors were gathered from a woman aged 25-40 years with primary liver carcinoma and hepatitis B virus infection. The CDR3 runs from the conserved cysteine through the conserved F or W. D genes are given only for firm matches. Rows may omit the clone size; those that give it use once, few, many or a size class.

clone size,D gene,V gene,J gene,CDR3 protein,CDR3 DNA
-,TRBD1,TRBV12-3/TRBV12-4,TRBJ2-2,CVSSRGQSIGELFF,TGTGTCAGCAGTAGGGGACAGAGCATCGGGGAGCTGTTTTTT
many,-,TRBV7-8,TRBJ1-5,CASSPNLGFVQPQHF,TGTGCCAGCAGCCCTAACTTGGGGTTCGTTCAGCCCCAGCATTTT
-,TRBD2,TRBV2,TRBJ2-7,CASSEATSRGYEQYF,TGTGCCAGCAGTGAGGCGACTAGCAGAGGCTACGAGCAGTACTTC
-,-,TRBV6-7,TRBJ1-1,CACSYPGMNTEAFF,TGTGCCTGCAGTTACCCCGGGATGAACACTGAAGCTTTCTTT
-,TRBD2,TRBV10-1,TRBJ2-3,CASSGASGRSDTRYF,TGCGCCAGCAGCGGGGCTAGCGGGAGGTCAGATACGCGGTATTTT
-,-,TRBV6-2/TRBV6-3,TRBJ1-1,CASSPTQALTALF,TGTGCCAGCAGCCCGACACAGGCCCTAACGGCTTTATTT
-,TRBD1,TRBV29-1,TRBJ2-4,CSVPQPDRGDFQYF,TGCAGCGTCCCCCAGCCCGACAGGGGCGACTTTCAGTACTTC
once,-,TRBV6-2/TRBV6-3,TRBJ2-1,CANSEVPGHRVHEQFF,TGTGCCAACAGTGAAGTGCCAGGGCATAGGGTCCATGAGCAGTTCTTC
many,TRBD1,TRBV12-3/TRBV12-4,TRBJ1-4,CASSSVGQGNEKLFF,TGTGCCAGCAGTTCCGTAGGACAGGGGAATGAAAAACTGTTTTTT
-,-,TRBV6-1,TRBJ1-2,CTSSNWDVYGYTF,TGTACCAGCAGTAACTGGGACGTCTATGGCTACACCTTC
many,-,TRBV7-9,TRBJ2-7,CASTKSARFNEQYF,TGTGCCAGCACTAAATCGGCCCGGTTCAACGAGCAGTACTTC
-,-,TRBV28,TRBJ1-6,CANTFSHRGSSPLHF,TGTGCCAACACTTTTTCCCATAGGGGGAGTTCACCCCTCCACTTT